A single sample is the source of the 28 T cell receptor beta chains below, sequenced in a study of TIL therapy for anti-PD-1-resistant metastatic lung cancer. The libraries were made with immunoSEQ v3. Sequencing was performed with immunoSEQ multiplex PCR; in TCRdb, only in-frame clones are kept and a portion is missing. This sample has fewer than 20,000 clones; 74% occur once, and the top ten carry 35% to 45%. Sample time point: pre-treatment sample, taken before nivolumab and TIL therapy. The specimen comprised blood, sampled at baseline. The receptors were gathered from a person between 25 and 79 years old with non-small cell lung cancer.

The chain is built from TRBV5-1 and TRBJ2-7; unclear D gene. The ends were cut back, 2 bases at V and 5 bases at J, with 17 bases in the middle. The CDR3 is made up of 15 amino acids. Germline V gene lookup returns CDR1 SGHRS and CDR2 YFSETQ. CDR3 loop: CASSFPDAVRNEQYF. The CDR3 nucleotides are TGCGCCAGCAGCTTCCCCGACGCCGTCAGGAACGAGCAGTACTTC.

The chain has TRBV5-1 and TRBJ2-5, with D tentatively TRBD2 (6 bases). Germline assignment: CDR1 SGHRS and CDR2 YFSETQ. This CDR3 region has 16 residues. Trimming took 0 bases from V and 2 from J, leaving 14 bases between them. The CDR3 loop is CASSLGTRGGQETQYF. The CDR3 DNA reads TGCGCCAGCAGCTTGGGGACCCGCGGAGGGCAAGAGACCCAGTACTTC.

The rearrangement links TRBV4-3 to TRBJ2-3, with TRBD2 matching 13 bases. Per germline, CDR1 LGHNA and CDR2 YSLEER. With 0 bases clipped from V and 7 bases from J, the junction kept 4 bases outside the gene matches. CDR3 length: 16 residues. The CDR3, as DNA: TGCGCCAGCAGCCAAGATACTAGCGGGGGGGGGAATACGCAGTATTTT. Translated, it gives CASSQDTSGGGNTQYF.

This rearrangement joins TRBV9 to TRBJ1-5; TRBD1 aligns across 7 bases. V was clipped by 0 bases and J by 7 bases; unmatched bases: 4. The CDR3 runs to 14 residues. CDR1 is SGDLS and CDR2 is YYNGEE in the germline V gene. The CDR3: CASSVGTGHQPQHF. DNA of the CDR3: TGTGCCAGCAGCGTAGGGACAGGTCACCAGCCCCAGCATTTT.

This clone occurred once. CDR3 amino acids: CASSLASESQETQYF. Written as DNA, the CDR3 is TGTGCCAGCAGCTTGGCTTCTGAGAGCCAAGAGACCCAGTACTTC. The J gene is TRBJ2-5, the V gene TRBV5-5; D unclear. The germline V gene has CDR1 SGHKS and CDR2 YYEKEE (reference sequence). With 0 bases removed from V and 1 base from J, the gap between germline ends came to 10 bases. CDR3 length: 15 amino acids.

For the CDR3, the DNA is TGTGCCAGCAGCCAAGATCAACAGGAGGGTGAAAAACTGTTTTTT. It yields the protein CASSQDQQEGEKLFF. The chain uses TRBV4-2 and TRBJ1-4; possibly TRBD1 for D (5 bases). This CDR3 contains 15 residues. With 0 bases removed from V and 7 bases from J, the gap between germline ends came to 12 bases. Germline CDR1 and CDR2: LGHNA and YNFKEQ.

The chain links TRBV30 to TRBJ2-3; TRBD2 is a possible D gene (6 bases). Germline CDR1 and CDR2: GTSNPN and SVGIG (reference sequence). Trimming cost V 4 bases and J 0 bases, with 17 bases left between them. The CDR3 contains 16 residues. CDR3 sequence (DNA): TGTGCCTGGACCGGTCGGCGGGGCACTAGCACAGATACGCAGTATTTT. Translation: CAWTGRRGTSTDTQYF.

This chain links TRBV19 with TRBJ2-2; D is undetermined. V dropped 7 bases and J dropped 6 bases, with 6 bases sitting between them. The germline V gene encodes CDR1 LNHDA and CDR2 SQIVND (reference sequence). This CDR3 comprises 11 residues. Here the CDR3 reads CASTQAGELFF. DNA for the CDR3: TGTGCCAGTACCCAAGCCGGGGAGCTGTTTTTT.

The rearrangement links TRBV6-6 to TRBJ2-7; 8 bases agree with TRBD1. Per the germline V gene, CDR1 is MNHNY and CDR2 is SVGAGI (reference sequence). CDR3 length equals 15 residues. With V trimmed by 7 bases and J by 5 bases, 13 bases remained unmatched. CDR3 nucleotides: TGTGCCAGCACCTACGACGCGGGGACAGGAGACGAGCAGTACTTC. Translation gives CASTYDAGTGDEQYF.

The rearrangement uses TRBV6-5 and TRBJ1-2; 10 positions agree with TRBD1. Germline V gene sequence: CDR1 MNHEY, CDR2 SVGAGI. CDR3 length equals 15 residues. The junction had 8 bases not matched to a gene; V was cut back by 5 bases and J by 5 bases. This CDR3 reads CASSPDRGSRYGYTF. The CDR3 nucleotides are TGTGCCAGCAGTCCGGACAGGGGGTCGCGGTATGGCTACACCTTC.

The V and J genes are TRBV2 and TRBJ2-7; 7 nucleotides match TRBD1. The CDR3 runs 16 residues. Trimming took 4 bases from V and 2 from J; bases not matched to a gene: 11. Germline values: CDR1 SNHLY, CDR2 FYNNEI. As DNA, the CDR3 is TGTGCCAGCAGTGGCGTTGAGGGACAGAGAACCTACGAGCAGTACTTC. It specifies CASSGVEGQRTYEQYF. The full variable domain, with the rest looked up from reference TRBV2 and TRBJ2-7, is EPEVTQTPSHQVTQMGQEVILRCVPISNHLYFYWYRQILGQKVEFLVSFYNNEISEKSEIFDDQFSVERPDGSNFTLKIRSTKLEDSAMYFCASSGVEGQRTYEQYFGPGTRLTVT.

The J gene is TRBJ1-1, the V gene TRBV6-1; maybe TRBD1 (6 bases). This CDR3 has 14 amino acids. Trimming left V 10 bases short and J 0 bases short, with 15 bases between. Per germline, CDR1 MNHNS and CDR2 SASEGT. The CDR3 DNA sequence: TGTGCCATCGTAGAGGACAGAGTGAACACTGAAGCTTTCTTT. Translating gives CAIVEDRVNTEAFF.

The chain couples TRBV5-6 to TRBJ2-1, with D tentatively TRBD2 (7 bases). Trimming removed 1 base from V and 1 base from J, with 12 bases in between. Germline V CDR1 and CDR2: SGHDT, YYEEEE. CDR3 size: 16 residues. The CDR3 sequence is CASSLKGGGSYNEQFF. The DNA for the CDR3 is TGTGCCAGCAGCTTGAAGGGAGGGGGGTCCTACAATGAGCAGTTCTTC.

The chain carries TRBV7-9 and TRBJ2-1; maybe TRBD2 (7 bases). Per the germline V gene, CDR1 is SEHNR and CDR2 is FQNEAQ (reference sequence). The CDR3 runs to 13 residues. Trimming took off 0 bases at V and 9 bases at J, with 9 bases between the two ends. The CDR3 DNA is TGTGCCAGCAGCTTAGCGGGGGGGCCTGAGCAGTTCTTC. This sequence encodes CASSLAGGPEQFF. The full variable domain, in which reference TRBV7-9 and TRBJ2-1 provide the parts outside the CDR3, is DTGVSQNPRHKITKRGQNVTFRCDPISEHNRLYWYRQTLGQGPEFLTYFQNEAQLEKSRLLSDRFSAERPKGSFSTLEIQRTEQGDSAMYLCASSLAGGPEQFFGPGTRLTVL.

The chain has TRBV19 and TRBJ2-3; TRBD2 aligns across 11 bases. Looked up from germline, CDR1 is LNHDA and CDR2 is SQIVND (reference sequence). The CDR3 spans 15 residues. Losses at the gene ends were 1 base for V and 5 bases for J; bases not matched to a gene: 2. The DNA of the CDR3 is TGTGCCAGTAGTATAGGACTAGCGGGGCAAGATACGCAGTATTTT. Its protein is CASSIGLAGQDTQYF.

The genes are TRBV5-1 and TRBJ2-6; TRBD1 might be the D (6 bases). The CDR3 is made up of 16 amino acids. CDR1 and CDR2 from the germline V gene are SGHRS and YFSETQ. Trimming shortened V by 4 bases and J by 0 bases, and 11 bases separated the two germline ends. The CDR3 sequence: CASSVDSSSGANVLTF. In DNA, the CDR3 is TGCGCCAGCAGCGTGGACAGCAGCTCTGGGGCCAACGTCCTGACTTTC.

This clone was observed a single time. The V call is TRBV29-1, the J call TRBJ2-3; 7 bases fit TRBD1. The junction had 4 bases not matched to a gene; V was cut back by 4 bases and J by 0 bases. Germline lookup yields CDR1 SQVTM and CDR2 ANQGSEA. The length of the CDR3 is 14 residues. Here the CDR3 DNA reads TGCAGCGTTGGCATGGGACAGAGCACAGATACGCAGTATTTT. Protein product: CSVGMGQSTDTQYF.

This clone occurred once. The chain carries TRBV6-6 and TRBJ2-3; D is tentatively TRBD1 or TRBD2 (5 bases each). The V gene's germline CDR1 is MNHNY and CDR2 SVGAGI (reference sequence). The ends were cut back, 2 bases at V and 6 bases at J, with 12 bases in the middle. The CDR3 covers 14 residues. CDR3 region: CASSYRGGADTQYF. In DNA, the CDR3 is TGTGCCAGCAGTTACCGGGGTGGGGCGGATACGCAGTATTTT.

This clone was picked up one time. The chain joins TRBV13 to TRBJ2-3, with D possibly TRBD2 on 5 matching bases. Germline V CDR1 and CDR2: PRHDT, FYEKMQ (reference sequence). The CDR3 contains 16 residues. V shed 0 bases and J shed 2 bases, with 12 bases lying between them. The CDR3: CASSLGTGLITDTQYF. The CDR3 DNA is TGTGCCAGCAGCTTAGGGACCGGACTCATCACAGATACGCAGTATTTT.

J is TRBJ2-7 and V is TRBV5-1; D is perhaps TRBD1 (7 bases). V lost 7 bases and J 8 bases, leaving 13 bases between the germline ends. Germline CDR1 SGHRS, CDR2 YFSETQ. The CDR3 loop spans 11 amino acids. Here the CDR3 reads CASGAGQKQYF. The CDR3 region has the DNA TGCGCCAGCGGCGCGGGACAGAAGCAGTACTTC.

This chain links TRBV18 with TRBJ1-1, with unresolved D. This CDR3 is 14 amino acids long. Looked up from germline, CDR1 is KGHSH and CDR2 is LQKENI. V dropped 6 bases and J dropped 8 bases, with 19 bases sitting between them. CDR3 in DNA: TGTGCCAGCTCGCTACAGAATACGGTGGGCGAAGCTTTCTTT. It is translated as CASSLQNTVGEAFF.

V gene TRBV6-1 combines with J gene TRBJ1-5; no reliable D call. V lost 3 bases and J lost 5, with 11 bases in between. This CDR3 region has 14 residues. Looked up from germline, CDR1 is MNHNS and CDR2 is SASEGT. Here the CDR3 reads CASSDSEAYQPQHF. As DNA, the CDR3 is TGTGCCAGCAGTGACTCAGAGGCATATCAGCCCCAGCATTTT.

This clone was seen only a few times. This chain joins TRBV5-4 and TRBJ1-6, with no clear D. Germline-derived CDR1 and CDR2 are SGHNT and YYREEE (reference sequence). V lost 3 bases, J lost 11 bases, and 12 bases lay in between. CDR3 length: 13 amino acids. CDR3 nucleotide sequence: TGTGCCAGCAGCTATAATCAACAGCCACCCCTCCACTTT. Translation gives CASSYNQQPPLHF.

The chain uses TRBV28 and TRBJ2-6, with 7 bases fitting TRBD1. The germline CDR1 and CDR2 sequences are MDHEN and SYDVKM. The J segment lost 3 bases and the V segment lost 5 bases, leaving 4 bases of the junction unmatched. The CDR3 sequence is 15 residues long. The CDR3 sequence: CASSNRGIGANVLTF. The CDR3 nucleotides are TGTGCCAGCAGTAACAGGGGAATTGGGGCCAACGTCCTGACTTTC.

This chain links TRBV5-1 with TRBJ2-1; 7 bases line up with TRBD2. The CDR3 has 15 amino acids. V dropped 4 bases and J dropped 4; count of bases not matched to a gene: 8. CDR1 and CDR2 (germline): SGHRS, YFSETQ. The CDR3 sequence is CASSPELADYNEQFF. CDR3 nucleotides: TGCGCCAGCAGCCCAGAGCTAGCGGATTACAATGAGCAGTTCTTC.

This chain joins TRBV7-6 and TRBJ2-5; maybe TRBD2 (5 bases). Germline values: CDR1 SGHVS, CDR2 FNYEAQ. V was trimmed by 1 base and J by 9 bases, leaving 15 bases between them. The CDR3 extends over 14 amino acids. The CDR3 is CASSLEQSVRAQYF. CDR3 coding DNA: TGTGCCAGCAGCTTAGAACAGTCGGTGAGGGCCCAGTACTTC.

This clone was seen just once. The chain is built from TRBV7-6 and TRBJ2-7; 7 bases match TRBD1. Germline values: CDR1 SGHVS, CDR2 FNYEAQ. Trimming removed 5 bases from V and 2 bases from J; junction bases left unmatched: 15. There are 17 residues in the CDR3. The CDR3 region has the DNA TGTGCCAGCAGCCCAACTCAGGGTGGGACAGCAACCTACGAGCAGTACTTC. Its protein is CASSPTQGGTATYEQYF. Full variable domain (missing parts from reference TRBV7-6 and TRBJ2-7): GAGVSQSPRYKVTKRGQDVALRCDPISGHVSLYWYRQALGQGPEFLTYFNYEAQQDKSGLPNDRFSAERPEGSISTLTIQRTEQRDSAMYRCASSPTQGGTATYEQYFGPGTRLTVT.

The sample holds one count of this clone. The DNA for the CDR3 is TGCGCCAGCAGCTTGGTGGAGGGGATAAATTCACCCCTCCACTTT. It specifies CASSLVEGINSPLHF. The chain is built from TRBV5-1 and TRBJ1-6, with D possibly matching TRBD1 (5 bases). Trimming took off 0 bases at V and 7 bases at J, with 11 bases between the two ends. The CDR3 runs 15 residues. The germline V gene encodes CDR1 SGHRS and CDR2 YFSETQ.